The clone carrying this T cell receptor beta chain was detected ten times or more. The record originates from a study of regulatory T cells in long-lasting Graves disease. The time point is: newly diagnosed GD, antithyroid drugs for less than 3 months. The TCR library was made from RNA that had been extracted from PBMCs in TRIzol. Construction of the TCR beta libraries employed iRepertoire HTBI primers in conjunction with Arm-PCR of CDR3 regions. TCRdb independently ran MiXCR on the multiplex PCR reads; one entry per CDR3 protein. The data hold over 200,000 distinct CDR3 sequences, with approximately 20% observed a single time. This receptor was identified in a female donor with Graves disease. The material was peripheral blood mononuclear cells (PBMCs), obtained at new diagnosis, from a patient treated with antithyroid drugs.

CDR3 amino acids: CASSFGGDTQYF. The CDR3 DNA follows: TGTGCCAGCAGTTTTGGGGGGGATACGCAGTATTTT. This chain links TRBV28 with TRBJ2-3; the D gene is possibly TRBD2 (6 bases). Germline V gene sequence: CDR1 MDHEN, CDR2 SYDVKM. Trimming removed 3 bases from V and 6 bases from J, with 7 bases in between. CDR3 length: 12 residues. The full variable domain, completed using reference TRBV28 and TRBJ2-3, is DVKVTQSSRYLVKRTGEKVFLECVQDMDHENMFWYRQDPGLGLRLIYFSYDVKMKEKGDIPEGYSVSREKKERFSLILESASTNQTSMYLCASSFGGDTQYFGPGTRLTVL.